This T cell receptor (beta chain) was identified in a study of early T cells in non-severe SARS-CoV-2 infection. As for the study in general: Unsorted whole blood bulk RNA was sequenced, with unpaired chains.

The length of the CDR3 is 19 residues. V shed 5 bases and J 0 bases; nucleotides not matched to a gene: 14. CDR1 is SGHTA and CDR2 is FQGNSA in the germline V gene. TCRdb used MiXCR to reprocess the 5' RACE reads, holding one entry per CDR3 protein. The sample records 50,000 to 65,000 distinct CDR3 sequences, 10% to 12% being singletons. About this clonotype: Its matching antigen is unknown.

Findings and limits, study-wide: The VDJdb matching leaned toward anti-spike CD8 responses and overlooked private and CD4 specificities.

Sequencing was performed on whole blood, taken at baseline. The genes are TRBV7-2 and TRBJ2-1, with 9 bases aligning to TRBD1. The receptor was derived from an adult who was a healthcare worker with PCR-confirmed SARS-CoV-2 infection or an uninfected control (not recorded which). For the CDR3, the DNA is TGTGCCAGCAGCACCGGGACAGGGCGCTCATACCTCTCCTACAATGAGCAGTTCTTC. Protein: CASSTGTGRSYLSYNEQFF.